Listed below are T cell receptor beta chains from one sample, sequenced in a study of blood T cell repertoires in COVID-19. Using immunoSEQ multiplex PCR, the repertoire was profiled, and TCRdb retains in-frame clones only, with some absent. Of 120,000 to 150,000 clones listed, more than 80% were seen once; the top ten hold around 4.8%. Material: peripheral blood. The receptor source for this set is a human donor in a cohort sampled during active COVID-19. Both conserved end residues are part of each CDR3. The order of the fields is V gene, clone size, J gene, D gene, CDR3 protein, CDR3 DNA. The D gene is left open where the match is weak. Only some rows state a clone size, as once, few, many or a class for expanded clones.

TRBV5-1	once	TRBJ2-3	TRBD2	CASSRGPSGGAGADTQYF	TGCGCCAGCAGCAGAGGCCCTAGCGGGGGGGCCGGGGCAGATACGCAGTATTTT
TRBV6-1	-	TRBJ2-2	TRBD2	CASSEGLAGIGGELFF	TGTGCCAGCAGTGAAGGACTAGCGGGGATTGGCGGGGAGCTGTTTTTT
TRBV25-1	-	TRBJ1-4	-	CASSEPRGGEKLFF	TGTGCCAGCAGTGAGCCGCGAGGAGGCGAAAAACTGTTTTTT
TRBV11-3	-	TRBJ2-1	TRBD2	CASSLGAGGPYNEQFF	TGTGCCAGCAGCTTAGGAGCGGGAGGGCCCTACAATGAGCAGTTCTTC
TRBV7-6	-	TRBJ2-2	-	CASSPTGEFVGELFF	TGTGCCAGCAGCCCTACCGGGGAGTTCGTGGGGGAGCTGTTTTTT
TRBV30	few	TRBJ1-3	-	CAWSKDSPNTIYF	TGTGCCTGGAGTAAGGACAGCCCAAACACCATATATTTT
TRBV3-1/TRBV3-2	-	TRBJ2-1	-	CASSQGQATYNEQFF	TGTGCCAGCAGCCAAGGGCAGGCTACCTACAATGAGCAGTTCTTC
TRBV10-3	-	TRBJ1-5	TRBD1	CATRQGKNQPQHF	TGTGCCACCAGACAGGGGAAAAATCAGCCCCAGCATTTT
TRBV7-7	-	TRBJ2-3	-	CASSPDSNTQYF	TGTGCTAGCAGCCCGGACTCCAATACGCAGTATTTT
TRBV5-6	-	TRBJ2-7	TRBD1	CASSLVPGTVRAYEQYF	TGTGCCAGCAGCTTGGTTCCTGGGACAGTTAGGGCCTACGAGCAGTACTTC
TRBV28	once	TRBJ1-4	-	CASSLGLSIEKLFF	TGTGCCAGCAGTCTGGGACTGTCTATTGAAAAACTGTTTTTT
TRBV4-1	-	TRBJ2-1	TRBD1	CASSPDAGTGSYNEQFF	TGCGCCAGCAGCCCAGATGCCGGGACAGGCTCCTACAATGAGCAGTTCTTC
TRBV7-8	-	TRBJ2-2	TRBD2	CASSQGLAGVNTGELFF	TGTGCCAGCAGCCAGGGACTAGCGGGAGTTAACACCGGGGAGCTGTTTTTT
TRBV6-5	-	TRBJ1-1	-	CASSFGQTTEAFF	TGTGCCAGCAGCTTCGGACAGACGACTGAAGCTTTCTTT
TRBV4-1	-	TRBJ2-2	TRBD1	CASSQDYRGIGTGELFF	TGCGCCAGCAGCCAGGACTACAGGGGGATTGGCACCGGGGAGCTGTTTTTT
TRBV6-4	-	TRBJ1-6	TRBD1	CASSLLGQGNSPLHF	TGTGCCAGCAGTCTGCTGGGACAGGGGAATTCACCCCTCCACTTT
TRBV5-1	-	TRBJ1-2	TRBD1	CASSARQGGYGYTF	TGCGCCAGCAGCGCCCGACAGGGAGGTTATGGCTACACCTTC
TRBV7-9	-	TRBJ2-5	-	CASSLAQGLETQYF	TGTGCCAGCAGCTTAGCTCAGGGATTAGAGACCCAGTACTTC
TRBV18	-	TRBJ1-3	-	CASSKAQGKDTIYF	TGTGCCAGCTCAAAAGCCCAGGGCAAGGACACCATATATTTT
TRBV27	-	TRBJ2-3	-	CASRRTVNTDTQYF	TGTGCCAGCAGGAGAACGGTAAACACAGATACGCAGTATTTT
TRBV11-2	-	TRBJ2-2	-	CASSLGRGFKTGELFF	TGTGCCAGCAGCTTAGGACGGGGGTTCAAAACCGGGGAGCTGTTTTTT
TRBV27	-	TRBJ2-2	TRBD1	CASSPRTGNTGELFF	TGTGCCAGCAGTCCCCGGACAGGGAACACCGGGGAGCTGTTTTTT
TRBV30	-	TRBJ1-2	TRBD1	CAWTILGQGGGYTF	TGTGCCTGGACCATCTTGGGACAGGGGGGGGGCTACACCTTC